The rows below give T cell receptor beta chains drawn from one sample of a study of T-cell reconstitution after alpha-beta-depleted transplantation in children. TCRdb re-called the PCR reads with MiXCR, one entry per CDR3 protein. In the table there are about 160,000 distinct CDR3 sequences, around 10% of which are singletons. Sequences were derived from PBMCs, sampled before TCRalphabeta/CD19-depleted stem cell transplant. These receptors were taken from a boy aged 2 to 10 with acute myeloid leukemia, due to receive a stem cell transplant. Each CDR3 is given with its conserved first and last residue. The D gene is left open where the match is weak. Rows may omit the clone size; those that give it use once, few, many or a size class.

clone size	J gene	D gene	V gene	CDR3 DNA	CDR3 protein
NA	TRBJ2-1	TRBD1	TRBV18	TGTGCCAGCTCACCACCGAGGGCAGGGGGCGGGTACAATGAGCAGTTCTTC	CASSPPRAGGGYNEQFF
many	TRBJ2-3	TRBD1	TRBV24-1	TGTGCCACCAGTGATGCCGGGACAGCCACAGATACGCAGTATTTT	CATSDAGTATDTQYF
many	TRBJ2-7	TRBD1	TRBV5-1	TGCGCCAGCAGCCTAGGGACAGGGTGGGTAACCTACGAGCAGTACTTC	CASSLGTGWVTYEQYF
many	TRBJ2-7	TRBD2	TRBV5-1	TGCGCCAGCAGCTTGGCGGCGGGAGCCGCCTACGAGCAGTACTTC	CASSLAAGAAYEQYF
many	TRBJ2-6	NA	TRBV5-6	TGTGCCAGCAGCTTGCCCCGGGGAAGGGTGCGCTCTGGGGCCAACGTCCTGACTTTC	CASSLPRGRVRSGANVLTF
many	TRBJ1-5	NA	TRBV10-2	TGCGCCAGCAGTGATGGGTGGGCGGACTTTTTAAATCAGCCCCAGCATTTT	CASSDGWADFLNQPQHF
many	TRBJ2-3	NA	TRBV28	TGTGCCAGCAATCCCGGGAGGAGGGGGCATGGAGATACGCAGTATTTT	CASNPGRRGHGDTQYF
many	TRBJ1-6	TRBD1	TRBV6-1	TGTGCCAGCAGTGACACGGGACAGAGTTTTTATAATTCACCCCTCCACTTT	CASSDTGQSFYNSPLHF
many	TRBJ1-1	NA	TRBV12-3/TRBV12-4	TGTGCCAGCAGTTCAGCCAGGAGGAACACTGAAGCTTTCTTT	CASSSARRNTEAFF
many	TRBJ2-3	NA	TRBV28	TGTGCCAGCAGAGACCGGGCCCTAGGCGCAACAGATACGCAGTATTTT	CASRDRALGATDTQYF
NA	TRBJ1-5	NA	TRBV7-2	TGTGCCAGCAGCTTAGCGCAGACGGGGCCCCAGCATTTT	CASSLAQTGPQHF
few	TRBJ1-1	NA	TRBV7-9	TGTGCCAGCAGCTTATTGGAACTGCCCCTAGAGAACACTGAAGCTTTCTTT	CASSLLELPLENTEAFF
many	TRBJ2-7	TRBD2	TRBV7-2	TGTGCCAGCAGCTTCTTAGCGGGAGGGCTAGAGCAGTACTTC	CASSFLAGGLEQYF
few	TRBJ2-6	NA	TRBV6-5	TGTGCCAGCAGTTACTCCGGTGTGGGGGCTGGGGCCAACGTCCTGACTTTC	CASSYSGVGAGANVLTF
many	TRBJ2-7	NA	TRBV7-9	TGTGCCAGCAGCTTCGTGCCGGGACTCCATCCCTACGAGCAGTACTTC	CASSFVPGLHPYEQYF
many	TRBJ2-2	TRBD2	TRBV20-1	TGCAGTGCCCACGCACTAGCGGGAAACACCGGGGAGCTGTTTTTT	CSAHALAGNTGELFF
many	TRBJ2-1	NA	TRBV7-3	TGTGCCAGCAGCTTCTCCCCCTCAGGGAGCTGGGAGCAGTTCTTC	CASSFSPSGSWEQFF
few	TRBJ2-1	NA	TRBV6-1	TGTGCCAGTTTGGCGGCTAGCGCTAGCTCCTACAATGAGCAGTTCTTC	CASLAASASSYNEQFF
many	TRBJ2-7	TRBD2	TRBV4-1	TGCGCCAGCAGCCACCCCGGCGGGGGAGCCCGCGACGAGCAGTACTTC	CASSHPGGGARDEQYF
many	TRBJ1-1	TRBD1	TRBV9	TGTGCCAGCAGCGTAGAGGGGGCACCCCGTCCGGCTTTCTTT	CASSVEGAPRPAFF
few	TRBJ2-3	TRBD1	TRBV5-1	TGCGCCAGCAGTGTGGGGACGGGACAGGAGCTCGCGACTAGCACAGATACGCAGTATTTT	CASSVGTGQELATSTDTQYF
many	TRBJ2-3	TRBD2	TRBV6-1	TGTGCCAGCAAGGGACTAGCGGACGACGGAAATACGCAGTATTTT	CASKGLADDGNTQYF
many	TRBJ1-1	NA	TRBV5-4	TGTGCCAGCAGCTTGGAGGCAGGGGTAAACACTGAAGCTTTCTTT	CASSLEAGVNTEAFF
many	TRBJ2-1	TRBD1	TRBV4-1	TGCGCCAGCAGCCAATCCCCGGGACAGGGGCCGTTCTTC	CASSQSPGQGPFF
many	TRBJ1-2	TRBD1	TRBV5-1	TGCGCCAGCAGCTTGGCGCCGGGACAGGGGGGAGGCTACACCTTC	CASSLAPGQGGGYTF
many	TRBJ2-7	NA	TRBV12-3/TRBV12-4	TGTGCCAGCAGTGTCCAAGGGGTTGGGTACGAGCAGTACTTC	CASSVQGVGYEQYF
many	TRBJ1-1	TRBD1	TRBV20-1	TGCAGTGCCGGGAACAGGGGCCCGATGAACACTGAAGCTTTCTTT	CSAGNRGPMNTEAFF
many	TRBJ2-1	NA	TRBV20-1	TGCAGTGCTAGAGTACGACTGATGAGAGATGAGCAGTTCTTC	CSARVRLMRDEQFF
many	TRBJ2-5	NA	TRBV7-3	TGTGCCAGCAGCTTAGACCACGAGGAGACCCAGTACTTC	CASSLDHEETQYF
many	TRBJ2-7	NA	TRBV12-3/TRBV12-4	TGTGCCAGCAGTCCAACCGTGTACGAGCAGTACTTC	CASSPTVYEQYF
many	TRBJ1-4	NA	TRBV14	TGTGCCAGCAGCCAAGTGGGAACAGGGCGTGAAAAACTGTTTTTT	CASSQVGTGREKLFF
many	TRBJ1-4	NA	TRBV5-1	TGCGCCAGCAGCTTGGTCCCTTATGAAAAACTGTTTTTT	CASSLVPYEKLFF
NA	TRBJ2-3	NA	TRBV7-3	TGTGCCAGCAGCCCAAATCATGGAGCGCCAGATACGCAGTATTTT	CASSPNHGAPDTQYF
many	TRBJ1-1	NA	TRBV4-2	TGTGCCAGCAGCCCCCGGGGTACTGAAGCTTTCTTT	CASSPRGTEAFF
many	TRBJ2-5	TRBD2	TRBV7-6	TGTGCCAGCGCCTGGACTAGCGGGATCCAAGAGACCCAGTACTTC	CASAWTSGIQETQYF
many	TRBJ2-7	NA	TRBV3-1	TGTGCCAGCAGCCCATCCATGGGGATCCCGTACTTC	CASSPSMGIPYF
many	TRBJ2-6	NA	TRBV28	TGTGCCAGCAGTCCCTGGGGGACAGGGGCCAACGTCCTGACTTTC	CASSPWGTGANVLTF
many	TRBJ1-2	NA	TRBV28	TGTGCCAGCAGCCGGGACATTTATGGCTACACCTTC	CASSRDIYGYTF
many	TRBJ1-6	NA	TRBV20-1	TGCAGTGCTAACTGGGACCGGAATTCACCCCTCCACTTT	CSANWDRNSPLHF
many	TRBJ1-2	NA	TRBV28	TGTGCCAGCAGCCGGATGGGGGGGGCCCTCCTTTATGGCTACACCTTC	CASSRMGGALLYGYTF
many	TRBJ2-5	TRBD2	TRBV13	TGTGCCAGCAGCTTCTTCGGCCTAGCGGGGACCTTAGAGACCCAGTACTTC	CASSFFGLAGTLETQYF
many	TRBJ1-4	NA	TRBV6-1	TGTGCCAGCCGGACGCGCCGCAGGGAAAAACTGTTTTTT	CASRTRRREKLFF
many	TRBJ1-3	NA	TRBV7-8	TGTGCCAGCAGCCCCTTCGGACGGATCTCTGGAAACACCATATATTTT	CASSPFGRISGNTIYF